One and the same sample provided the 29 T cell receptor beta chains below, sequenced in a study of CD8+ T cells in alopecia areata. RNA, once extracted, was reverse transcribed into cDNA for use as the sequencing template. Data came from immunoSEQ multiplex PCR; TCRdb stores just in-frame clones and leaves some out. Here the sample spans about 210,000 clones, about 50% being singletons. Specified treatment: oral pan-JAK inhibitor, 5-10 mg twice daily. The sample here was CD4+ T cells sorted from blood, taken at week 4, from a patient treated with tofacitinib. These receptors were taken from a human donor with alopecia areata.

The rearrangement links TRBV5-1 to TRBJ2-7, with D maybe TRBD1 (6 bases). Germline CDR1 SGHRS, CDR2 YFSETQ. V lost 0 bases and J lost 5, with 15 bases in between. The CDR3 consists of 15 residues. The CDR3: CASSLGSRGYDEQYF. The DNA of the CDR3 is TGCGCCAGCAGCTTGGGTTCCAGGGGTTATGACGAGCAGTACTTC.

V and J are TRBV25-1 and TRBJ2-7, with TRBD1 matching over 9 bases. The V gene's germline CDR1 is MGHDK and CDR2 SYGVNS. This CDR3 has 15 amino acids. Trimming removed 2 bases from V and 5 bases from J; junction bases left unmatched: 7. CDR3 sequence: CASSEGGQGYDEQYF. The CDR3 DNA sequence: TGTGCCAGCAGTGAAGGGGGACAGGGTTATGACGAGCAGTACTTC.

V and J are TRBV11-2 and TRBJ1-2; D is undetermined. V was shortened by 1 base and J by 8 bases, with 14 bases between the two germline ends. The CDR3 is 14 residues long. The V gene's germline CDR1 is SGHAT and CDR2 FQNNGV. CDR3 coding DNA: TGTGCCAGCAGCTTAGGAAATCATCCTATCGGCTACACCTTC. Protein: CASSLGNHPIGYTF.

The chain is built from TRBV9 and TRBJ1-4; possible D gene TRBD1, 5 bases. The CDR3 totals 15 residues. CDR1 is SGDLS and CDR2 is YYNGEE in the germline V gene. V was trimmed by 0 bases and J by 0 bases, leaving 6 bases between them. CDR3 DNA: TGTGCCAGCAGCGTAGGGACAACAACTAATGAAAAACTGTTTTTT. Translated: CASSVGTTTNEKLFF.

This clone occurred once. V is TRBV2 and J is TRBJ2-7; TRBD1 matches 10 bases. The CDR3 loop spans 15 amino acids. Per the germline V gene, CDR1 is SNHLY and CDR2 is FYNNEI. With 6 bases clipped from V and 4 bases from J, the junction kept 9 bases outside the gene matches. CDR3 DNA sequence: TGTGCCAGCAGGCTTGGACAGGGGGGTTTATACGAGCAGTACTTC. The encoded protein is CASRLGQGGLYEQYF.

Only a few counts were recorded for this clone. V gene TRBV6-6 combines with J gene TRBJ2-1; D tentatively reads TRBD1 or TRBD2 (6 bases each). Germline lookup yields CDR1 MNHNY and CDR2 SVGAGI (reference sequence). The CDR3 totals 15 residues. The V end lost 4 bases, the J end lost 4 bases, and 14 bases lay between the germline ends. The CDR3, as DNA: TGTGCCAGCAGTTTTAGGACGGGGGCTTACAATGAGCAGTTCTTC. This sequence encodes CASSFRTGAYNEQFF.

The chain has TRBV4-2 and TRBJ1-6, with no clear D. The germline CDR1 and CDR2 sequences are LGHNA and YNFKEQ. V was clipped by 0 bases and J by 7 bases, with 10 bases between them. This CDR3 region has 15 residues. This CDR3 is CASSQEARRNSPLHF. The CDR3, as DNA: TGTGCCAGCAGCCAAGAAGCAAGACGGAATTCACCCCTCCACTTT.

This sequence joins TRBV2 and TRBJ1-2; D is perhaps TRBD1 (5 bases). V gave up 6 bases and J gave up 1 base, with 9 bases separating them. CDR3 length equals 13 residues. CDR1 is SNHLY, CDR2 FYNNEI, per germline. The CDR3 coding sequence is TGTGCCAGCAGCGTGGACAATAACTATGGCTACACCTTC. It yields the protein CASSVDNNYGYTF.

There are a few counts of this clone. The CDR3 here is CATSRSLSGGTNNEQFF. In DNA, the CDR3 is TGTGCCACCAGCAGATCCCTTAGCGGGGGCACGAACAATGAGCAGTTCTTC. The J gene is TRBJ2-1, the V gene TRBV15, with 9 bases lining up with TRBD2. CDR3 size: 17 residues. CDR1 and CDR2 from the germline V gene are LNHNV and YYDKDF (reference sequence). J lost 5 bases, V lost 2 bases, and 10 bases had no gene match.

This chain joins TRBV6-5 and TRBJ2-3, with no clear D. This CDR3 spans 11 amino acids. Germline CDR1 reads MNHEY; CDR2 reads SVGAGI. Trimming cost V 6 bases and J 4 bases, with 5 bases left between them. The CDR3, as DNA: TGTGCCAGCAGGTTCTCAGATACGCAGTATTTT. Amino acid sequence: CASRFSDTQYF.

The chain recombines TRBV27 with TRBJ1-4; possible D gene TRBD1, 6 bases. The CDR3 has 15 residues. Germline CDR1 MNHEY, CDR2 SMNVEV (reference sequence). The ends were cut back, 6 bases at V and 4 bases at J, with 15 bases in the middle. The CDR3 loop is CASRASRQVNEKLFF. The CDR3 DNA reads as TGTGCCAGCAGAGCTTCCAGACAGGTTAATGAAAAACTGTTTTTT.

CDR3 protein: CASLDGGLGNAGANVLTF. CDR3 in DNA: TGTGCCAGTCTGGACGGCGGATTGGGGAATGCTGGGGCCAACGTCCTGACTTTC. The chain is built from TRBV19 and TRBJ2-6; D gene ambiguous. Germline V lookup: CDR1 LNHDA, CDR2 SQIVND (reference sequence). The CDR3 spans 18 residues. V was clipped by 8 bases and J by 2 bases, with 22 bases between them.

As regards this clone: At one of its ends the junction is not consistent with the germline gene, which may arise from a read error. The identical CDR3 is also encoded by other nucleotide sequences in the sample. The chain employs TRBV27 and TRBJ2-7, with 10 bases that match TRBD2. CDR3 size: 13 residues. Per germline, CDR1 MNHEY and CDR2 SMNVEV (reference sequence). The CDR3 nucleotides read TGTGCCAGCGGAGCGGGGGGGCCGGTCGAGCAGTACTTT. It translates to CASGAGGPVEQYF.

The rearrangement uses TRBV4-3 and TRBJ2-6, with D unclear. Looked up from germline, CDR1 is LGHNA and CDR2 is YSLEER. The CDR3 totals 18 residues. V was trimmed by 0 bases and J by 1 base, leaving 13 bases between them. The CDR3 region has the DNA TGCGCCAGCAGCCAAGAAGCGCGTGGAGATTCTGGGGCCAACGTCCTGACTTTC. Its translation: CASSQEARGDSGANVLTF.

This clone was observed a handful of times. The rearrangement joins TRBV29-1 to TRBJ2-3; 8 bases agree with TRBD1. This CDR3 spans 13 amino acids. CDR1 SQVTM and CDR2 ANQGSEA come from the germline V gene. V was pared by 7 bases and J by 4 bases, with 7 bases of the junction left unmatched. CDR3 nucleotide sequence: TGCAGCGCTTGGACAGGGACAGCAGATACGCAGTATTTT. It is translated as CSAWTGTADTQYF.

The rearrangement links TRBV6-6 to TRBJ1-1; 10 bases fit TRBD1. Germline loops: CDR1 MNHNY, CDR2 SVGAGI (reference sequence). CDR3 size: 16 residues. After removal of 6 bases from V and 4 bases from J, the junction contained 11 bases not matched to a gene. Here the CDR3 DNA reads TGTGCCAGCAGCCCGACAGGGGGCGGGAAGACCACTGAAGCTTTCTTT. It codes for CASSPTGGGKTTEAFF.

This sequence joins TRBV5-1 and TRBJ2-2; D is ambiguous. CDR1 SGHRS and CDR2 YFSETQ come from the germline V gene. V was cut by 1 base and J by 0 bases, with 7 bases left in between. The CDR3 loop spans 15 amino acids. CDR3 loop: CASSLPGPNTGELFF. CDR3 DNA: TGCGCCAGCAGCTTGCCCGGCCCGAACACCGGGGAGCTGTTTTTT.

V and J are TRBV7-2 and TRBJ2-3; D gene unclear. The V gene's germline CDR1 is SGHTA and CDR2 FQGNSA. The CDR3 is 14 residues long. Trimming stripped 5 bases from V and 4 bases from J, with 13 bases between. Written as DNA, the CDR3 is TGTGCCAGCAGCCCAGGAGCCCTCGCAGATACGCAGTATTTT. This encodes CASSPGALADTQYF.

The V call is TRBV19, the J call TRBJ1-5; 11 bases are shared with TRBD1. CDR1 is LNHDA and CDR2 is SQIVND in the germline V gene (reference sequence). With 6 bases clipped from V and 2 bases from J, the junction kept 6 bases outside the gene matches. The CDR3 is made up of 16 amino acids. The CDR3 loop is CASRRAGQGGNQPQHF. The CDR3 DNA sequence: TGTGCCAGTAGAAGGGCGGGACAGGGGGGCAATCAGCCCCAGCATTTT.

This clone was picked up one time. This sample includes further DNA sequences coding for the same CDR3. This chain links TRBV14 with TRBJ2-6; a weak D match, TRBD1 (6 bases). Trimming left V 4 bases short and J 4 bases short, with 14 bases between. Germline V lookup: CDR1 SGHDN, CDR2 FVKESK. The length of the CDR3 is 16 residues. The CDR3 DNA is TGTGCCAGCAGCCCAGGGGTTGGGAGAGGGGCCAACGTCCTGACTTTC. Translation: CASSPGVGRGANVLTF.

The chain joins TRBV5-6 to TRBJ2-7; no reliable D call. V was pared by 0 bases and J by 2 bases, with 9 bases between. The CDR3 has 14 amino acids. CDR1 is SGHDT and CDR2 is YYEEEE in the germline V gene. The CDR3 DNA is TGTGCCAGCAGCTTGGGGCAGGTCGCCTACGAGCAGTACTTC. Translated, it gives CASSLGQVAYEQYF.

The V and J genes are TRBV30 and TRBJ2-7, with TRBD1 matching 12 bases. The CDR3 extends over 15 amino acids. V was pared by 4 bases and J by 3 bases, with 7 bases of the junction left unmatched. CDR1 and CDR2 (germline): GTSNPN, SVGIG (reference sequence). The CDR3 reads CAWNAGTGGLYEQYF. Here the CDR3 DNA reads TGTGCCTGGAATGCCGGGACAGGGGGCCTCTACGAGCAGTACTTC.

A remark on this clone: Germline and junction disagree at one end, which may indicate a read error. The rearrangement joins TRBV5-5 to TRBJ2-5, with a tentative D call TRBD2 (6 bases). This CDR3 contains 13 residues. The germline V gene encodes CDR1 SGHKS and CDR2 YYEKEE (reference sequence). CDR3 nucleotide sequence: TGTGCCAGCAGGTTGGCGGGATCAGAGACCCAGTACTTC. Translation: CASRLAGSETQYF.

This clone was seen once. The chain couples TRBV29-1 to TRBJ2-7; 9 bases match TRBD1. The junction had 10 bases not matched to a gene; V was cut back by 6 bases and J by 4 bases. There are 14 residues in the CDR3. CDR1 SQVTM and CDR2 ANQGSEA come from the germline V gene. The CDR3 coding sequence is TGCAGCGTCGCACCTAAACAGGGGGCGTACGAGCAGTACTTC. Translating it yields CSVAPKQGAYEQYF.

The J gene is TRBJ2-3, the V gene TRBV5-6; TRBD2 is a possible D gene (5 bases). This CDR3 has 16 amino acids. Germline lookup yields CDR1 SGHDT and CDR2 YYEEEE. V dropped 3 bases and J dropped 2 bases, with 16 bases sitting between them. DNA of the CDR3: TGTGCCAGCAGCTCCCCAGGACTCCGCTCCACAGATACGCAGTATTTT. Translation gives CASSSPGLRSTDTQYF.

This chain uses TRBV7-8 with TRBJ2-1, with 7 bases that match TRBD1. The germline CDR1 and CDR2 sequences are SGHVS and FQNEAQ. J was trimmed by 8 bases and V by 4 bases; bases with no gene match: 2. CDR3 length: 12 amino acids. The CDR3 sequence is CASSSQGDEQFF. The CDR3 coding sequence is TGTGCCAGCAGCTCGCAGGGGGATGAGCAGTTCTTC.

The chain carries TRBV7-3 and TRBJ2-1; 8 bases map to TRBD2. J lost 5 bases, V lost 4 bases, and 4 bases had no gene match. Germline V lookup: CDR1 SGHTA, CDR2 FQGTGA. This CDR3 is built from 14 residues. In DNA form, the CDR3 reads TGTGCCAGCAGCTCTCGGACTAGCCACAATGAGCAGTTCTTC. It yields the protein CASSSRTSHNEQFF. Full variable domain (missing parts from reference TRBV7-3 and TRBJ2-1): GAGVSQTPSNKVTEKGKYVELRCDPISGHTALYWYRQSLGQGPEFLIYFQGTGAADDSGLPNDRFFAVRPEGSVSTLKIQRTERGDSAVYLCASSSRTSHNEQFFGPGTRLTVL.

CDR3 sequence: CASSYGQNTDTQYF. In nucleotides, the CDR3 is TGTGCCAGCAGCTACGGACAGAACACAGATACGCAGTATTTT. The chain links TRBV7-2 to TRBJ2-3; a possible D gene is TRBD1 (6 bases). The germline CDR1 and CDR2 sequences are SGHTA and FQGNSA. This CDR3 is 14 amino acids long. The V end was cut by 4 bases, the J end by 2 bases, with 10 bases between.

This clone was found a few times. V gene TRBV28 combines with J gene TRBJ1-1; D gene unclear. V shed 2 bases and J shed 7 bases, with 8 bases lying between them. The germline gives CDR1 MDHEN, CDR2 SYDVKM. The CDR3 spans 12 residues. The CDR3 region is CASSLGRDEAFF. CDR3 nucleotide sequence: TGTGCCAGCAGTTTAGGACGGGATGAAGCTTTCTTT.